Listed here is a single T cell receptor (beta chain). Authors' processing steps: It was from reference gene primer amplification that nucleated cell counts were estimated. Sequenced by immunoSEQ multiplex PCR; TCRdb stores in-frame clones only, minus some. V and J calls and clone size follow that table, whereas D and trimming were derived from the DNA. The repertoire has some 80,000 clones, 75% to 90% of them found once; the top ten carry around 2.5%. The CDR3 has 10 amino acids. Trimming cost V 7 bases and J 5 bases, with 6 bases left between them. The germline CDR1 and CDR2 sequences are ENHRY and SYGVKD. The data were taken from a study of blood T cell repertoires in COVID-19. Study at large: Samples came from the United States, Italy and Spain, spanning acute and convalescent COVID-19. From T cells, B-cell-depleted T cells, or PBMCs came the material, which was cDNA or gDNA.

The rearrangement links TRBV10-3 to TRBJ2-7; D gene ambiguous. Material: peripheral blood. The TCR sequence derives from a human donor in a cohort sampled during active COVID-19. The DNA for the CDR3 is TGTGCCATCACCCTCCACGAGCAGTACTTC. It codes for CAITLHEQYF.